This T cell receptor beta chain was sequenced in a study of blood T cell repertoires in COVID-19. On the study more broadly: The United States, Italy and Spain provided the acute and convalescent COVID-19 samples. Sources were T cells, B-cell-depleted T cells, or PBMCs; the material itself was cDNA or gDNA.

Sequenced by immunoSEQ multiplex PCR; TCRdb stores in-frame clones only, minus some. Of under 85,000 clones in the sample, over 75% were seen once. The CDR3 length is 16 residues. The germline gives CDR1 LNHDA, CDR2 SQIVND (reference sequence). V dropped 9 bases and J dropped 2 bases, with 19 bases sitting between them. The sequenced sample was peripheral blood. The chain couples TRBV19 to TRBJ1-4; D is ambiguous. This receptor was taken from a man in his 70s with acute or convalescent COVID-19. The CDR3 DNA is TGTGCCAGCAGCCCCCGACAATCAAGGACTAATGAAAAACTGTTTTTT. This sequence encodes CASSPRQSRTNEKLFF. Together with reference TRBV19 and TRBJ1-4, the CDR3 gives the full variable domain: DGGITQSPKYLFRKEGQNVTLSCEQNLNHDAMYWYRQDPGQGLRLIYYSQIVNDFQKGDIAEGYSVSREKKESFPLTVTSAQKNPTAFYLCASSPRQSRTNEKLFFGSGTQLSVL.